This record covers a single TCR beta chain. This clone was detected a few times. Its antigen is still unknown. Per-base qualities were not stored, and no clone one base away is much larger. The CDR3 regions of human TCRbeta chains were subjected to immunosequencing. For the original study's pipeline: TCRs in the repertoires were compared against a reference library of SARS-CoV-2-specific TCRs that had been generated with the MIRA antigen-specificity platform. Breadth meant the fraction of unique TCRs that were SARS-CoV-2-associated, whereas depth meant the fraction of total T cells that were SARS-CoV-2-associated. Using the MIRA data, each spike-specific TCR was assigned both to the spike region to which the TCR was reactive and to a CD4 or CD8 class. Log10-transformed breadth and depth values were compared by one-way ANOVA with Sidak's multiple comparisons tests. TCRdb provides this immuneACCESS table in a form limited to in-frame rearrangements. Some clones are lacking; in checked studies, under half of them reflect an unresolved V gene, and why the rest are absent is not known. V and J calls and clone size are as listed in that table; D and trimming were resolved from the DNA. Here the sample has about 120,000 clones; just over 90% occur a single time. Jointly, the top ten make up less than 6% of the sample.

Reading the label with the study, this specimen's time point is: about 28 days (+/-7) after the second vaccine dose. AZD1222 recipients given second doses at about 4 weeks or at about 12 weeks were pooled, since spike-specific TCR depth and breadth were not found to differ between the two schedules. The vaccinee samples were drawn from two UK trials, COV001 and COV002, one of which was a single-blind randomized controlled phase 2/3 trial testing AZD1222 (ChAdOx1 nCoV-19) in healthy adults. Trial participant PBMC samples were collected at day 0 and day 28 after the second dose for TCRbeta chain sequencing. This specimen comes from a study of T cell responses to AZD1222 COVID-19 vaccine (dated by TCRdb to the early 2020s). As for the study more broadly: A total of 230 to 250 trial participants underwent TCR sequencing, of whom 207 received two doses of AZD1222 and about 25 received two doses of the MenACWY control vaccine. Trial participants were enrolled by age into 18-55, 56-69 and 70-plus year subgroups, with roughly 160, 29 and 62 TCR-sequenced participants respectively.

Results and caveats for the whole study, not just this receptor: No day 14 peak-response samples were available, so repertoires were characterized only after the peak T cell response. After two AZD1222 doses, both the breadth and the depth of spike-specific TCRs were significantly higher than at day 0 and than in MenACWY recipients. The whole spike protein was spanned by vaccine-associated CD4 TCRs, and dominant responses were seen in regions 160-218 and 743-854. Nearly half of unique spike-specific TCRs reportedly recognized epitopes outside regions mutated in the B.1.351 and B.1.1.7 variants. Conclusions about previously exposed vaccinees are limited, since just five or six AZD1222 recipients were seropositive for SARS-CoV-2 at baseline. The 56-69-year group was small, and its depth increase did not reach significance, likely because of low power. Most participants were white British and females outnumbered males, and the authors suggested that clonal diversity may have been underestimated.

In the germline V gene (reference sequence), CDR1 corresponds to LNHDA and CDR2 to SQIVND. V is reduced by 5 bases and J by 4 bases, leaving a spacing of 8 bases between them. The CDR3 sequence holds 12 residues, the cysteine and phenylalanine included. Of the read, only the CDR3 DNA is kept; its 36 bases are in frame from base 1. The clonotype originates from an adult who received the AZD1222 COVID-19 vaccine. The chain was built from TRBV19 and TRBJ1-1; the D gene identity is not certain. This material consisted of peripheral blood, taken 28 days after the second AZD1222 dose. The CDR3 corresponds to CASSFYATEAFF. The base sequence is TGTGCCAGTAGTTTTTATGCCACTGAAGCTTTCTTT.